A single sample gave rise to the 23 T cell receptor beta chains below, sequenced in a study of regulatory T cells in long-lasting Graves disease. Time point specified: persistent/refractory GD, antithyroid drugs over 5 years with positive TRAb. Construction of the TCR library relied on RNA isolated from PBMCs. Building the TCR beta libraries relied on iRepertoire HTBI primers, and CDR3 regions underwent Arm-PCR. TCRdb called the multiplex PCR reads again in MiXCR, with one record for every CDR3 protein. The sample has about 470,000 distinct CDR3 sequences, 20% seen once; the top ten hold 7.8%. Here the sequenced sample was peripheral blood mononuclear cells (PBMCs), taken when the disease was refractory, from a patient treated with antithyroid drugs. The receptors were sampled from a female donor with Graves disease.

Regarding this clonotype: A much more abundant neighbour one base away suggests this may be a read error. The chain is built from TRBV11-1 and TRBJ2-5, with TRBD2 as a possible D gene (7 bases). V shed 4 bases and J shed 4 bases, with 16 bases lying between them. Germline CDR1 is SGHAT and CDR2 is FQDESV (reference sequence). The CDR3 is 15 residues long. The CDR3 region has the DNA TGTGCCAGCAGCTCCCGGCGGGGGCCGCTAGAGACCCAGTACTTC. It translates to CASSSRRGPLETQYF.

Comment on this clonotype: A much larger clone is a single base away; this may be a read error. This rearrangement joins TRBV11-1 to TRBJ2-7, with a possible D match to TRBD2 (5 bases). Germline V CDR1 and CDR2: SGHAT, FQDESV (reference sequence). The CDR3 totals 13 residues. V was pared by 7 bases and J by 13 bases, with 23 bases between. The CDR3 reads CASKSRDRGTFYF. DNA of the CDR3: TGTGCCAGCAAGAGTAGGGATCGGGGAACCTTTTACTTC.

The chain joins TRBV6-5 to TRBJ1-4; D gene unclear. V gave up 2 bases and J gave up 5 bases, with 21 bases separating them. The CDR3 totals 18 residues. The V gene's germline CDR1 is MNHEY and CDR2 SVGAGI. CDR3 amino acids: CASSYPHGVFRKNEKLFF. CDR3 bases: TGTGCCAGCAGTTACCCCCATGGAGTTTTCCGGAAGAATGAAAAACTGTTTTTT.

The chain links TRBV20-1 to TRBJ1-5; TRBD1 matches at 8 bases. The CDR3 is 13 amino acids. CDR1 is DFQATT and CDR2 is SNEGSKA in the germline V gene (reference sequence). V shed 3 bases and J 5 bases; nucleotides not matched to a gene: 3. The CDR3 here is CSASGTGDQPQHF. CDR3 bases: TGCAGTGCTAGTGGGACAGGAGATCAGCCCCAGCATTTT.

With respect to this clonotype: This may arise from a read error, as a much more abundant clone is one base away. The chain is built from TRBV6-2 or TRBV6-3 and TRBJ1-1, with TRBD1 matching 8 bases. The germline gives CDR1 MNHEY, CDR2 SVGEGT. The CDR3 runs to 12 residues. The CDR3 loop reads CASGQGITGAFF. The DNA of the CDR3 is TGTGCCAGCGGACAGGGAATCACTGGAGCTTTCTTT.

In its sample, this clonotype was seen many times. The chain carries TRBV6-5 and TRBJ2-7; weak D call: TRBD2 (5 bases). CDR3 length: 14 residues. Germline lookup yields CDR1 MNHEY and CDR2 SVGAGI. Trimming shortened V by 0 bases and J by 5 bases, and 11 bases separated the two germline ends. In DNA, the CDR3 is TGTGCCAGCAGTTACTCGACTCGGGGTAACGAGCAGTACTTC. It codes for CASSYSTRGNEQYF.

This clonotype was counted at least ten times. V gene TRBV6-1 combines with J gene TRBJ1-1; weak D call: TRBD1 (5 bases). The germline CDR1 and CDR2 sequences are MNHNS and SASEGT. The CDR3 is made up of 11 amino acids. The germline V and J ends were trimmed by 11 bases and 4 bases, with 11 bases remaining between them. DNA for the CDR3: TGTGCCGGGGGGTACGGCACTGAAGCTTTCTTT. Encoded protein: CAGGYGTEAFF.

This clonotype was recorded a few times. CDR3 nucleotide sequence: TGTGCCAGCAGCAACTATGGACAGGGTTTATTCCCCCTCCACTTT. Its protein product is CASSNYGQGLFPLHF. V gene TRBV7-2 combines with J gene TRBJ1-6, with 8 bases that match TRBD1. Germline V gene lookup returns CDR1 SGHTA and CDR2 FQGNSA. Germline trimming cut 5 bases from V and 13 bases from J; bases unmatched to any gene: 13. The CDR3 spans 15 residues.

This clonotype was observed at least ten times. The chain is built from TRBV6-1 and TRBJ2-3, with D unclear. V lost 4 bases, J lost 1 base, and 12 bases lay in between. Germline CDR1 is MNHNS and CDR2 is SASEGT. This CDR3 is 15 amino acids long. The chain's CDR3 is CASSVMDDRTDTQYF. CDR3 coding DNA: TGTGCCAGCAGTGTGATGGACGACCGCACAGATACGCAGTATTTT.

The V call is TRBV5-1, the J call TRBJ2-3, with 8 bases identical to TRBD2. The trim removed 6 bases at V and 1 base at J, leaving 1 base unmatched. Germline CDR1 and CDR2: SGHRS and YFSETQ. The CDR3 has 13 residues. DNA of the CDR3: TGCGCCAGCAAGACTAGCGGCACAGATACGCAGTATTTT. It yields the protein CASKTSGTDTQYF.

In this sample, this clonotype turned up a few times. This rearrangement joins TRBV12-3 or TRBV12-4 to TRBJ2-7, with 9 bases identical to TRBD1. The trim removed 7 bases at V and 4 bases at J, leaving 17 bases unmatched. The CDR3 is 17 residues long. CDR3 bases: TGTGCCAGCACCCAAACCAGTAGGGACAGGGTTACTTACGAGCAGTACTTC. Translating gives CASTQTSRDRVTYEQYF.

As regards this clonotype: Possible read error: a much larger clone is one base away. This likely comes from a read error, as the CDR3 has no conserved phenylalanine or tryptophan at its end. This chain uses TRBV7-3 with TRBJ2-5, with TRBD2 identical over 7 bases. The CDR3 contains 18 residues. J gave up 3 bases and V 5 bases, and 18 bases lay outside the gene matches. Germline V lookup: CDR1 SGHTA, CDR2 FQGTGA. CDR3 sequence reads: CASSPTPGWVGGEETQYS. CDR3 nucleotides: TGTGCCAGCAGCCCCACCCCTGGATGGGTGGGAGGGGAAGAGACCCAGTACTCC.

This clonotype was seen a handful of times. J is TRBJ1-2 and V is TRBV6-1; maybe TRBD1 (6 bases). The CDR3 extends over 16 amino acids. Germline-derived CDR1 and CDR2 are MNHNS and SASEGT. Trimming shortened V by 4 bases and J by 0 bases, and 15 bases separated the two germline ends. CDR3 sequence: CASSASQGAPNYGYTF. In DNA form, the CDR3 reads TGTGCCAGCAGTGCGTCACAGGGAGCCCCTAACTATGGCTACACCTTC.

About this clonotype: This sequence may be a read error, since a much larger clone differs from it by one base. The chain employs TRBV2 and TRBJ1-6, with 7 bases matching TRBD1. This CDR3 is 15 amino acids long. The germline gives CDR1 SNHLY, CDR2 FYNNEI. In DNA form, the CDR3 reads TGTGCCGGCAGCCCTGAAAGGGGGCCAAATTCACCCCTCCACTTT. Its protein product is CAGSPERGPNSPLHF.

The chain has TRBV24-1 and TRBJ2-6, with TRBD1 identical over 9 bases. This CDR3 comprises 18 residues. CDR1 is KGHDR and CDR2 is SFDVKD in the germline V gene. Trimming took 4 bases from V and 1 from J; bases not matched to a gene: 7. The CDR3 coding sequence is TGTGCCACCAGTGAGCCGGGACAGGGTTTTTCTGGGGCCAACGTCCTGACTTTC. Its protein product is CATSEPGQGFSGANVLTF.

This clonotype was recorded at least ten times. The V gene is TRBV7-3, the J gene TRBJ2-7, with 8 bases that match TRBD1. The CDR3 covers 16 residues. CDR1 and CDR2 from the germline V gene are SGHTA and FQGTGA. V shed 3 bases, J shed 5 bases, and the junction held 12 bases outside the gene matches. The CDR3 DNA reads as TGTGCCAGCAGCTTCACCACTAGACAGGGGTGGAACGAGCAGTACTTC. This translates into CASSFTTRQGWNEQYF.

A note on this clonotype: A much bigger clone sits one base away, suggesting this may be a read error. CDR3 sequence: CASSLGRSSSPQHF. For the CDR3, the DNA is TGTGCCAGCAGTTTGGGACGATCTAGCTCGCCCCAGCATTTT. This chain connects TRBV27 to TRBJ1-5, with a possible D match to TRBD1 (5 bases). The CDR3 covers 14 residues. Germline CDR1 and CDR2: MNHEY and SMNVEV (reference sequence). Trimming removed 3 bases at V and 9 bases at J, with 15 bases between.

This clonotype was picked up many times. The V call is TRBV7-3, the J call TRBJ1-1, with 9 bases lining up with TRBD1. J gave up 4 bases and V 3 bases, and 6 bases lay outside the gene matches. In germline, CDR1 is SGHTA, CDR2 FQGTGA. There are 15 residues in the CDR3. CDR3 DNA sequence: TGTGCCAGCAGCTTGCTGGACAGGGGCTCCACTGAAGCTTTCTTT. Its protein is CASSLLDRGSTEAFF.

This clonotype was counted a few times. The gene calls are TRBV28 and TRBJ2-7; 8 bases map to TRBD2. The CDR3 spans 14 residues. Germline loops: CDR1 MDHEN, CDR2 SYDVKM. After removal of 8 bases from V and 3 bases from J, the junction contained 9 bases not matched to a gene. The CDR3 loop is CASGIAGKVYEQYF. DNA of the CDR3: TGTGCCAGCGGGATAGCGGGAAAGGTCTACGAGCAGTACTTC.

The chain couples TRBV6-1 to TRBJ1-2, with D possibly being TRBD1 (6 bases). From germline, CDR1 is MNHNS and CDR2 SASEGT. Trimming took off 6 bases at V and 7 bases at J, with 12 bases between the two ends. This CDR3 comprises 12 residues. The CDR3 DNA follows: TGTGCCAGCAGGTACGGACAGAGTGGCTACACCTTC. This codes for CASRYGQSGYTF.

The chain links TRBV2 to TRBJ2-5; 12 bases line up with TRBD2. The CDR3 has 17 residues. Germline assignment: CDR1 SNHLY and CDR2 FYNNEI. V dropped 3 bases and J dropped 0; count of bases not matched to a gene: 5. CDR3 loop: CASSDGTSGFYQETQYF. The DNA for the CDR3 is TGTGCCAGCAGTGACGGGACTAGCGGGTTTTACCAAGAGACCCAGTACTTC.

This clonotype came up many times. The V call is TRBV12-3 or TRBV12-4, the J call TRBJ2-7, with 8 bases identical to TRBD1. The trim removed 5 bases at V and 7 bases at J, leaving 10 bases unmatched. This CDR3 region has 14 residues. The CDR3 bases are TGTGCCAGCAGTAGGGGGACAGGCCCATGGGAGCAGTACTTC. This encodes CASSRGTGPWEQYF.

This clonotype occurred many times. The chain couples TRBV7-3 to TRBJ1-4, with 10 bases that match TRBD1. Trimming took 6 bases from V and 5 from J; bases not matched to a gene: 3. Germline values: CDR1 SGHTA, CDR2 FQGTGA. The CDR3 spans 14 residues. The CDR3 DNA follows: TGTGCCAGCAGTAGGGACAGGGGAAATGAAAAACTGTTTTTT. Translating gives CASSRDRGNEKLFF.